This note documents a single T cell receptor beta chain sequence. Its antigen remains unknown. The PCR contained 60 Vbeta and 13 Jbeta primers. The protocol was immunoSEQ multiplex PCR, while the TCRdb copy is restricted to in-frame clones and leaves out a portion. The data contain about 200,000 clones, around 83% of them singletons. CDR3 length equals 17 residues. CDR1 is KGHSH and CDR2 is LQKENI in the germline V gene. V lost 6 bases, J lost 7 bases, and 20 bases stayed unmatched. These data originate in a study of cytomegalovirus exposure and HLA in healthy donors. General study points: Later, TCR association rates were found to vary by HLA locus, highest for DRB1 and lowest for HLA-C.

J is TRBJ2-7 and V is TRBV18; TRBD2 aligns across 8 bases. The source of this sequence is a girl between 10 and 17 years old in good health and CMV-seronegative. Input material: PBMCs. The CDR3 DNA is TGTGCCAGCTCGACATATAGCGGGGCCTTACAATCGGGGGAGCAGTACTTC. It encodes CASSTYSGALQSGEQYF.